Shown below are 29 T cell receptor beta chains from a single sample sequenced in a study of shared clonotypes between healthy human individuals. TCRdb's copy holds only in-frame clones and misses some; the assay was immunoSEQ multiplex PCR. Of about 590,000 clones listed, over 95% were seen once; the top ten hold around 0.097%. Terminally differentiated effector memory CD45RA+ cells were excluded by CCR7 positive selection of CD45RO-negative cells. Sequenced input: naive CD8+ T cells sorted from blood. The receptor set was obtained from a woman aged 25 to 39 in good health.

This clone was detected once. The chain uses TRBV27 and TRBJ2-7, with TRBD2 as a possible D gene (6 bases). The CDR3 sequence is 13 residues long. With 6 bases removed from V and 5 bases from J, the gap between germline ends came to 14 bases. Germline V gene sequence: CDR1 MNHEY, CDR2 SMNVEV (reference sequence). CDR3 DNA sequence: TGTGCCAGCAGCTCAAGCGGGCCTGACGAGCAGTACTTC. Amino acid sequence: CASSSSGPDEQYF.

The genes are TRBV11-2 and TRBJ2-3; a possible D gene is TRBD2 (6 bases). The V end lost 3 bases, the J end lost 6 bases, and 7 bases lay between the germline ends. Germline CDR1 SGHAT, CDR2 FQNNGV. The CDR3 consists of 12 residues. The CDR3 loop is CASSFGGDTQYF. The CDR3 nucleotides read TGTGCCAGCAGCTTTGGGGGGGATACGCAGTATTTT.

The chain joins TRBV19 to TRBJ2-1, with D perhaps matching TRBD1 (5 bases). The V end lost 6 bases, the J end lost 6 bases, and 15 bases lay between the germline ends. Per the germline V gene, CDR1 is LNHDA and CDR2 is SQIVND (reference sequence). The CDR3 runs 14 residues. The CDR3 region has the DNA TGTGCCAGTAGGACAGATGGGTGGTCCAATGAGCAGTTCTTC. This translates into CASRTDGWSNEQFF.

V usage is TRBV5-6 and J usage is TRBJ1-1; 8 bases agree with TRBD1. Germline CDR1 SGHDT, CDR2 YYEEEE. CDR3 size: 12 residues. Trimming removed 6 bases from V and 8 bases from J; junction bases left unmatched: 6. The CDR3 DNA is TGTGCCAGCAAGGGACAGGCTGTAGAAGCTTTCTTT. Protein sequence: CASKGQAVEAFF.

This chain joins TRBV7-3 and TRBJ2-1; the match to TRBD2 covers 11 bases. Germline assignment: CDR1 SGHTA and CDR2 FQGTGA. V dropped 3 bases and J dropped 4; count of bases not matched to a gene: 2. This CDR3 has 15 residues. The CDR3 sequence: CASSLGLADYNEQFF. The CDR3 DNA follows: TGTGCCAGCAGCTTGGGACTAGCGGATTACAATGAGCAGTTCTTC. The whole variable domain, remainder taken from reference TRBV7-3 and TRBJ2-1, is GAGVSQTPSNKVTEKGKYVELRCDPISGHTALYWYRQSLGQGPEFLIYFQGTGAADDSGLPNDRFFAVRPEGSVSTLKIQRTERGDSAVYLCASSLGLADYNEQFFGPGTRLTVL.

V usage is TRBV6-5 and J usage is TRBJ1-5, with 10 positions matching TRBD1. The V and J ends lost 4 bases and 7 bases, in that order; junction bases with no gene match: 7. In germline, CDR1 is MNHEY, CDR2 SVGAGI. The CDR3 spans 15 residues. The CDR3: CASSLTPGQGQPQHF. The CDR3 DNA is TGTGCCAGCAGTTTGACTCCGGGACAGGGGCAGCCCCAGCATTTT.

This sequence joins TRBV2 and TRBJ1-2; 9 bases map to TRBD1. V was clipped by 11 bases and J by 13 bases; unmatched bases: 14. Germline V lookup: CDR1 SNHLY, CDR2 FYNNEI. The CDR3 runs 12 residues. CDR3 loop: CAGGDRDSVGTF. The CDR3 coding sequence is TGTGCCGGAGGGGACAGGGACTCTGTGGGCACCTTC.

For the CDR3, the DNA is TGTGCCAGCAGGGCTGGAGAGTCCTACAATGAGCAGTTCTTC. It translates to CASRAGESYNEQFF. The chain couples TRBV28 to TRBJ2-1; D uncertain. Germline CDR1 is MDHEN and CDR2 is SYDVKM. This CDR3 is built from 14 residues. Between the trimmed V and J ends, which lost 6 bases and 1 base, there was a span of 10 bases.

This clone was seen a handful of times. The chain couples TRBV5-4 to TRBJ2-5; D may be TRBD2 (6 bases). Per germline, CDR1 SGHNT and CDR2 YYREEE (reference sequence). This CDR3 region has 13 residues. Trimming removed 0 bases at V and 5 bases at J, with 8 bases between. The CDR3 nucleotides are TGTGCCAGCAGCTTGGAGAGCGGGGAGACCCAGTACTTC. Amino acids: CASSLESGETQYF.

V and J are TRBV5-5 and TRBJ2-2, with D possibly matching TRBD1 (5 bases). CDR1 and CDR2 from the germline V gene are SGHKS and YYEKEE (reference sequence). The CDR3 loop spans 15 amino acids. V gave up 0 bases and J gave up 4 bases, with 10 bases separating them. The CDR3 here is CASSLVQGRTGELFF. The CDR3 DNA sequence: TGTGCCAGCAGCTTGGTTCAGGGTCGCACCGGGGAGCTGTTTTTT.

This clone was seen once. The V gene is TRBV28, the J gene TRBJ2-5; tentatively, D is TRBD1 or TRBD2 (5 bases each). Per germline, CDR1 MDHEN and CDR2 SYDVKM. The CDR3 runs to 15 residues. Trimming took off 4 bases at V and 5 bases at J, with 17 bases between the two ends. The DNA for the CDR3 is TGTGCCAGCAGTTCGGGACCCCCCCTGAGGGAGACCCAGTACTTC. It yields the protein CASSSGPPLRETQYF.

V usage is TRBV11-2 and J usage is TRBJ1-2; 11 bases match TRBD1. This CDR3 region has 17 residues. V lost 4 bases to trimming and J lost 0 bases; unmatched junction nucleotides: 7. Germline CDR1 SGHAT, CDR2 FQNNGV. The CDR3 here is CASSSRTGGDPNYGYTF. For the CDR3, the DNA is TGTGCCAGCAGCTCCCGGACAGGGGGCGATCCTAACTATGGCTACACCTTC.

V and J are TRBV28 and TRBJ1-4; D gene ambiguous. The CDR3 runs 15 residues. V lost 6 bases and J 0 bases, leaving 11 bases between the germline ends. CDR1 and CDR2 from the germline V gene are MDHEN and SYDVKM. The CDR3 reads CASSPVGTTNEKLFF. CDR3 nucleotides: TGTGCCAGCAGCCCCGTGGGGACAACTAATGAAAAACTGTTTTTT. The whole variable domain, remainder taken from reference TRBV28 and TRBJ1-4, is DVKVTQSSRYLVKRTGEKVFLECVQDMDHENMFWYRQDPGLGLRLIYFSYDVKMKEKGDIPEGYSVSREKKERFSLILESASTNQTSMYLCASSPVGTTNEKLFFGSGTQLSVL.

V is TRBV5-4 and J is TRBJ1-1, with D possibly matching TRBD1 (5 bases). CDR3 length equals 16 residues. The V gene's germline CDR1 is SGHNT and CDR2 YYREEE (reference sequence). V was trimmed by 4 bases and J by 1 base, leaving 17 bases between them. The CDR3 DNA sequence: TGTGCCAGCAGCCTATTCCAGGGCCGGGGGAACACTGAAGCTTTCTTT. Amino acid sequence: CASSLFQGRGNTEAFF.

This chain connects TRBV27 to TRBJ1-1; 9 positions agree with TRBD1. The CDR3 covers 12 residues. With V trimmed by 6 bases and J by 6 bases, 2 bases remained unmatched. Germline assignment: CDR1 MNHEY and CDR2 SMNVEV (reference sequence). Here the CDR3 reads CASRTGGAEAFF. The CDR3 DNA reads as TGTGCCAGCAGAACAGGGGGCGCTGAAGCTTTCTTT.

The CDR3 protein is CASRPGLAGLYEQYF. CDR3 nucleotide sequence: TGTGCCAGCAGACCCGGACTAGCGGGGCTCTACGAGCAGTACTTC. The rearrangement links TRBV28 to TRBJ2-7; 12 bases line up with TRBD2. Looked up from germline, CDR1 is MDHEN and CDR2 is SYDVKM. V dropped 6 bases and J dropped 3; count of bases not matched to a gene: 6. CDR3 size: 15 residues.

The rearrangement uses TRBV5-4 and TRBJ2-1; TRBD1 is a possible D gene (6 bases). In germline, CDR1 is SGHNT, CDR2 YYREEE (reference sequence). Trimming pared 7 bases from V and 2 bases from J, leaving 13 bases between. CDR3 length: 14 amino acids. The CDR3: CASGRGTAYNEQFF. In DNA form, the CDR3 reads TGTGCCAGCGGCAGGGGAACGGCCTACAATGAGCAGTTCTTC.

The J gene is TRBJ2-2, the V gene TRBV15; 10 nucleotides line up with TRBD2. Per the germline V gene, CDR1 is LNHNV and CDR2 is YYDKDF (reference sequence). The V segment lost 9 bases and the J segment 5 bases; nucleotides outside the gene matches: 6. This CDR3 region has 14 residues. For the CDR3, the DNA is TGTGCCACAGCTAGCGGGAGTTGGACCGGGGAGCTGTTTTTT. Protein: CATASGSWTGELFF.

Notes on this clone: Other nucleotide sequences in the sample specify the same CDR3. V and J are TRBV28 and TRBJ2-5; TRBD1 agrees at 9 bases. The trim removed 6 bases at V and 2 bases at J, leaving 4 bases unmatched. Germline-derived CDR1 and CDR2 are MDHEN and SYDVKM. This CDR3 comprises 14 residues. The CDR3 reads CASSLTGGQETQYF. In DNA form, the CDR3 reads TGTGCCAGCAGCCTGACAGGGGGGCAAGAGACCCAGTACTTC.

The gene calls are TRBV6-5 and TRBJ2-1; 7 nucleotides align to TRBD2. Germline V lookup: CDR1 MNHEY, CDR2 SVGAGI. The ends lost 6 bases at V and 3 bases at J; junction bases unmatched: 8. The CDR3 covers 15 residues. CDR3 nucleotides: TGTGCCAGCAGGGTGGTTAGCGGGCACTACAATGAGCAGTTCTTC. Translation: CASRVVSGHYNEQFF.

This clone was seen only once. Other DNA sequences from this sample encode an identical CDR3 as well. This chain links TRBV27 with TRBJ2-7; TRBD2 is a possible D gene (6 bases). Per the germline V gene, CDR1 is MNHEY and CDR2 is SMNVEV (reference sequence). Trimming took 6 bases from V and 0 from J, leaving 9 bases between them. This CDR3 has 13 residues. The CDR3 region has the DNA TGTGCCAGCAGAGGAGGGACCTCCTACGAGCAGTACTTC. It codes for CASRGGTSYEQYF.

The count of this clone is one. The V and J genes are TRBV6-5 and TRBJ2-7, with TRBD2 identical over 10 bases. V was pared by 4 bases and J by 1 base, with 4 bases of the junction left unmatched. Germline assignment: CDR1 MNHEY and CDR2 SVGAGI. The CDR3 length is 15 residues. This CDR3 reads CASSSLLAGSYEQYF. CDR3 in DNA: TGTGCCAGCAGTTCTTTACTAGCGGGGTCCTACGAGCAGTACTTC.

The rearrangement links TRBV2 to TRBJ2-7; TRBD2 aligns across 12 bases. The V and J ends lost 6 bases and 4 bases, in that order; junction bases with no gene match: 13. This CDR3 comprises 17 residues. CDR1 and CDR2 (germline): SNHLY, FYNNEI. The CDR3 protein is CASSELAGGPRSYEQYF. CDR3 nucleotides: TGTGCCAGCAGCGAACTAGCGGGAGGACCGAGGTCTTACGAGCAGTACTTC.

This chain connects TRBV19 to TRBJ1-5, with D perhaps matching TRBD1 (6 bases). The V end lost 3 bases, the J end lost 4 bases, and 13 bases lay between the germline ends. The CDR3 length is 15 residues. Per germline, CDR1 LNHDA and CDR2 SQIVND (reference sequence). CDR3 in amino acids: CASSIFLTGNQPQHF. CDR3 sequence (DNA): TGTGCCAGTAGTATCTTCCTCACAGGGAATCAGCCCCAGCATTTT.

This chain connects TRBV27 to TRBJ2-1; the match to TRBD2 covers 9 bases. The germline V gene has CDR1 MNHEY and CDR2 SMNVEV (reference sequence). The CDR3 has 12 residues. DNA of the CDR3: TGTGGAAGCGGGAGGCTAGCTAATGAGCAGTTCTTC. Encoded protein: CGSGRLANEQFF.

The V and J genes are TRBV9 and TRBJ1-2, with 7 bases matching TRBD1. J was trimmed by 2 bases and V by 6 bases; bases with no gene match: 10. This CDR3 region has 15 residues. Per germline, CDR1 SGDLS and CDR2 YYNGEE. Written as DNA, the CDR3 is TGTGCCAGCACCCCCGTAGACAGGGACAACTATGGCTACACCTTC. Translated: CASTPVDRDNYGYTF.

V and J are TRBV28 and TRBJ1-3; D possibly corresponds to TRBD1 (5 bases). This CDR3 region has 13 residues. CDR1 MDHEN and CDR2 SYDVKM come from the germline V gene. V dropped 6 bases and J dropped 3 bases, with 9 bases sitting between them. CDR3 region: CASRRGVGNTIYF. The CDR3 DNA sequence: TGTGCCAGCAGGCGGGGGGTTGGAAACACCATATATTTT.

This sequence joins TRBV7-9 and TRBJ2-1; 11 bases map to TRBD2. Trimming took 5 bases from V and 10 from J; bases not matched to a gene: 10. This CDR3 contains 15 residues. In germline, CDR1 is SEHNR, CDR2 FQNEAQ (reference sequence). The CDR3 region has the DNA TGTGCCAGCAGCCTAAATGGGCTAGCGGGAGGCGAGCAGTTCTTC. The encoded protein is CASSLNGLAGGEQFF.

The chain carries TRBV7-9 and TRBJ2-5; TRBD1 or TRBD2 may be the D gene (8 bases each). The CDR3 covers 16 residues. CDR1 is SEHNR, CDR2 FQNEAQ, per germline (reference sequence). Deletions cut 5 bases from V and 1 base from J, with 17 bases between. As DNA, the CDR3 is TGTGCCAGCAGCCAGGGGGCGGGAGGACTCCAAGAGACCCAGTACTTC. Translated, it gives CASSQGAGGLQETQYF.